A single sample gave rise to the 18 T cell receptor beta chains below, sequenced in a study of identical twins. Using its own MiXCR run on the 5' RACE reads, TCRdb lists one record per CDR3 protein. The table includes about 900,000 distinct CDR3 sequences, about 12% detected once. These data also formed part of another study, on yellow fever vaccine responses in identical twins.

The specimen was PBMCs. These receptors all come from a woman between 18 and 29 years old in good health.

This clonotype has more than one count but fewer than ten. V gene TRBV5-1 combines with J gene TRBJ2-1; the match to TRBD2 covers 16 bases. The V gene's germline CDR1 is SGHRS and CDR2 YFSETQ. Trimming took 0 bases from V and 1 from J; bases not matched to a gene: 4. This CDR3 has 19 residues. As DNA, the CDR3 is TGCGCCAGCAGCTTGGCCGGGACTAGCGGGGGGGCTTCCTACAATGAGCAGTTCTTC. Encoded protein: CASSLAGTSGGASYNEQFF. The full variable domain, in which reference TRBV5-1 and TRBJ2-1 provide the parts outside the CDR3, is KAGVTQTPRYLIKTRGQQVTLSCSPISGHRSVSWYQQTPGQGLQFLFEYFSETQRNKGNFPGRFSGRQFSNSRSEMNVSTLELGDSALYLCASSLAGTSGGASYNEQFFGPGTRLTVL.

The V and J genes are TRBV12-3 or TRBV12-4 and TRBJ2-6; D assignment may be TRBD1 or TRBD2 (6 bases each). V lost 9 bases to trimming and J lost 0 bases, with 18 bases between them. CDR3 length: 17 amino acids. The CDR3 reads CASRRGQDSSGANVLTF. The CDR3 nucleotides read TGTGCCAGTCGTCGGGGGCAGGATAGCTCTGGGGCCAACGTCCTGACTTTC.

This clonotype was observed a few times. The chain links TRBV12-5 to TRBJ2-6; D is unresolved. Germline CDR1 is LGHNT and CDR2 is FRNRAP. V was pared by 4 bases and J by 0 bases, with 7 bases between. The CDR3 length is 15 residues. This CDR3 is CASGSRFSGANVLTF. The CDR3, as DNA: TGTGCTAGTGGTTCCCGGTTCTCTGGGGCCAACGTCCTGACTTTC. Complete variable domain (other parts from reference TRBV12-5 and TRBJ2-6): DARVTQTPRHKVTEMGQEVTMRCQPILGHNTVFWYRQTMMQGLELLAYFRNRAPLDDSGMPKDRFSAEMPDATLATLKIQPSEPRDSAVYFCASGSRFSGANVLTFGAGSRLTVL.

Only a few counts were recorded for this clonotype. V usage is TRBV10-3 and J usage is TRBJ2-7; TRBD1 matches at 7 bases. The CDR3 length is 16 residues. CDR1 and CDR2 (germline): ENHRY, SYGVKD. V trimming: 7 bases; J trimming: 7 bases; junction bases outside the gene matches: 19. In DNA form, the CDR3 reads TGTGCCATCACTCCCCCGACAGGGAGCCAGTTAGGGGAGCAGTACTTC. Its translation: CAITPPTGSQLGEQYF.

The chain recombines TRBV27 with TRBJ1-1; D remains unclear. CDR1 is MNHEY and CDR2 is SMNVEV in the germline V gene (reference sequence). V was shortened by 5 bases and J by 0 bases, with 16 bases between the two germline ends. This CDR3 has 16 amino acids. CDR3 sequence reads: CASSRNTYLMNTEAFF. The CDR3 DNA reads TGTGCCAGCAGTCGCAACACCTATCTGATGAACACTGAAGCTTTCTTT.

This clonotype has a single count. The chain links TRBV12-3 or TRBV12-4 to TRBJ2-3; a possible D gene is TRBD2 (7 bases). Trimming stripped 11 bases from V and 0 bases from J, with 30 bases between. The length of the CDR3 is 19 residues. CDR3 nucleotide sequence: TGTGCCTTCAGTTTAGGGGGGTTTCCTAGCGGAACTAGCACAGATACGCAGTATTTT. Its protein product is CAFSLGGFPSGTSTDTQYF.

V is TRBV5-1 and J is TRBJ2-1; TRBD2 aligns across 10 bases. V lost 6 bases to trimming and J lost 2 bases; unmatched junction nucleotides: 5. This CDR3 has 15 amino acids. From germline, CDR1 is SGHRS and CDR2 YFSETQ. CDR3 bases: TGCGCCAGCAACTTAGCGGGAGGCCCCTACAATGAGCAGTTCTTC. Amino acid sequence: CASNLAGGPYNEQFF.

This sequence joins TRBV7-6 and TRBJ2-5; the D gene is possibly TRBD1 (6 bases). From germline, CDR1 is SGHVS and CDR2 FNYEAQ. The CDR3 consists of 16 residues. Deletions cut 1 base from V and 5 bases from J, with 17 bases between. The CDR3 coding sequence is TGTGCCAGCAGCTTAGTTGCAGGAAGGGGGTTGGAGACCCAGTACTTC. It is translated as CASSLVAGRGLETQYF. The entire variable domain, with the rest obtained from reference TRBV7-6 and TRBJ2-5, is as follows: GAGVSQSPRYKVTKRGQDVALRCDPISGHVSLYWYRQALGQGPEFLTYFNYEAQQDKSGLPNDRFSAERPEGSISTLTIQRTEQRDSAMYRCASSLVAGRGLETQYFGPGTRLLVL.

The rearrangement links TRBV5-1 to TRBJ1-2; tentatively, D is TRBD1 (6 bases). Between the trimmed V and J ends, which lost 4 bases and 8 bases, there was a span of 18 bases. Germline V CDR1 and CDR2: SGHRS, YFSETQ. The CDR3 length is 14 residues. The CDR3 DNA reads as TGCGCCAGCAGCCCGGACGGGGGGGCTGTAGGCTACACCTTC. This gives the protein CASSPDGGAVGYTF.

This clonotype was seen more than once but under ten times. The genes are TRBV5-1 and TRBJ2-7, with D possibly being TRBD1 (5 bases). The CDR3 loop spans 12 amino acids. Germline CDR1 is SGHRS and CDR2 is YFSETQ. Trimming took off 8 bases at V and 2 bases at J, with 11 bases between the two ends. The CDR3 sequence is CASGQDTYEQYF. In DNA, the CDR3 is TGCGCCAGTGGGCAGGACACCTACGAGCAGTACTTC. Looking up the rest from reference TRBV5-1 and TRBJ2-7 gives the full variable domain: KAGVTQTPRYLIKTRGQQVTLSCSPISGHRSVSWYQQTPGQGLQFLFEYFSETQRNKGNFPGRFSGRQFSNSRSEMNVSTLELGDSALYLCASGQDTYEQYFGPGTRLTVT.

This clonotype was recorded a few times. V usage is TRBV12-3 or TRBV12-4 and J usage is TRBJ2-1; no clear D gene. The CDR3 spans 11 residues. The germline V and J ends were trimmed by 5 bases and 5 bases, with 4 bases remaining between them. The DNA for the CDR3 is TGTGCCAGCAGTGGACACAATGAGCAGTTCTTC. Its translation: CASSGHNEQFF.

This rearrangement joins TRBV10-3 to TRBJ2-1; D might be TRBD1 (5 bases). With 2 bases removed from V and 8 bases from J, the gap between germline ends came to 13 bases. The CDR3 runs to 14 residues. Germline V gene lookup returns CDR1 ENHRY and CDR2 SYGVKD. In DNA, the CDR3 is TGTGCCATCAGTGAGGGTCATAGCAGGGATGAGCAGTTCTTC. It is translated as CAISEGHSRDEQFF.

The V call is TRBV5-1, the J call TRBJ2-1; the match to TRBD2 covers 8 bases. CDR3 length equals 16 residues. V gave up 0 bases and J gave up 7 bases; unmatched junction bases: 9. Looked up from germline, CDR1 is SGHRS and CDR2 is YFSETQ. CDR3 in amino acids: CASSLGAGLVKNEQFF. The CDR3 coding sequence is TGCGCCAGCAGCTTGGGAGCGGGACTAGTTAAAAATGAGCAGTTCTTC.

This clonotype was found many times. The chain has TRBV12-3 or TRBV12-4 and TRBJ2-1, with 9 bases that match TRBD2. V trimming: 6 bases; J trimming: 3 bases; junction bases outside the gene matches: 6. This CDR3 has 15 amino acids. DNA for the CDR3: TGTGCCAGCAGAACGACTAGCGGAAACTACAATGAGCAGTTCTTC. This sequence encodes CASRTTSGNYNEQFF.

The chain carries TRBV7-9 and TRBJ2-7, with D perhaps TRBD1 (6 bases). CDR1 and CDR2 (germline): SEHNR, FQNEAQ (reference sequence). V dropped 5 bases and J dropped 3 bases, with 14 bases sitting between them. This CDR3 is 14 amino acids long. The CDR3 DNA follows: TGTGCCAGCAGCCCAAAAGGGGGACGCTACGAGCAGTACTTC. Its translation: CASSPKGGRYEQYF.

This chain uses TRBV29-1 with TRBJ1-1; D is perhaps TRBD1 (5 bases). The CDR3 is 12 amino acids. Trimming removed 7 bases at V and 6 bases at J, with 15 bases between. Germline assignment: CDR1 SQVTM and CDR2 ANQGSEA. CDR3 in DNA: TGCAGCGGGTCTGTAGGGGCGGCTGAAGCTTTCTTT. Protein sequence: CSGSVGAAEAFF.

This clonotype has only a few counts. The CDR3 protein is CASSDTSGGAAYNEQFF. For the CDR3, the DNA is TGTGCCAGCAGCGATACTAGCGGGGGGGCTGCCTACAATGAGCAGTTCTTC. The chain links TRBV7-9 to TRBJ2-1; 13 bases fit TRBD2. Germline CDR1 reads SEHNR; CDR2 reads FQNEAQ (reference sequence). V lost 5 bases, J lost 2 bases, and 6 bases stayed unmatched. The CDR3 consists of 17 residues. Full variable domain (missing parts from reference TRBV7-9 and TRBJ2-1): DTGVSQNPRHKITKRGQNVTFRCDPISEHNRLYWYRQTLGQGPEFLTYFQNEAQLEKSRLLSDRFSAERPKGSFSTLEIQRTEQGDSAMYLCASSDTSGGAAYNEQFFGPGTRLTVL.

This clonotype was recorded many times. The CDR3: CASSAVQGYNEQFF. CDR3 sequence (DNA): TGCGCCAGCAGCGCCGTACAGGGCTACAATGAGCAGTTCTTC. J is TRBJ2-1 and V is TRBV5-1, with TRBD1 as a possible D gene (6 bases). The CDR3 has 14 residues. The V end was cut by 4 bases, the J end by 3 bases, with 11 bases between. CDR1 SGHRS and CDR2 YFSETQ come from the germline V gene.